This is a list of T cell receptor beta chains from one sample in a study of T-cell reconstitution after alpha-beta-depleted transplantation in children. TCRdb passed the PCR reads through MiXCR, listing each CDR3 protein once. This sample has around 270,000 distinct CDR3 sequences; 10% occur once, and the top ten carry less than 8%. This specimen consisted of PBMCs, obtained before TCRalphabeta/CD19-depleted stem cell transplant. These receptors were taken from a boy in the first two years of life with acute myeloid leukemia, due to receive a stem cell transplant. Both conserved end residues are part of each CDR3. The D gene is left open where the match is weak. Clone size is given for some rows only: seen once, a few or many times, or a class if the clone is expanded.

size | J | V | D | CDR3 | DNA
NA | TRBJ2-2 | TRBV9 | TRBD1 | CASSARGQTNTGELFF | TGTGCCAGCAGCGCCAGGGGACAGACGAACACCGGGGAGCTGTTTTTT
many | TRBJ2-1 | TRBV7-2 | TRBD2 | CASSSRRGGAGNEQFF | TGTGCCAGCAGCTCCCGACGGGGGGGGGCGGGCAATGAGCAGTTCTTC
few | TRBJ2-7 | TRBV4-2 | TRBD1 | CASSQARTGGAEQYF | TGTGCCAGCAGCCAAGCCCGGACAGGGGGAGCGGAGCAGTACTTC
many | TRBJ2-1 | TRBV12-3/TRBV12-4 | NA | CASREIQGYNEQFF | TGTGCCAGCAGAGAAATCCAGGGGTACAATGAGCAGTTCTTC
many | TRBJ1-1 | TRBV7-9 | NA | CASSLVSGRVNTEAFF | TGTGCCAGCAGCTTAGTATCTGGGCGTGTTAACACTGAAGCTTTCTTT
few | TRBJ1-5 | TRBV4-2 | NA | CASSQPSTGSNQPQHF | TGTGCCAGCAGCCAGCCCAGCACAGGGTCTAATCAGCCCCAGCATTTT
many | TRBJ2-4 | TRBV12-3/TRBV12-4 | NA | CASSLRGKSDIQYF | TGTGCCAGCAGTTTGCGGGGAAAGTCGGACATTCAGTACTTC
NA | TRBJ1-1 | TRBV19 | NA | CASSIGRANTEAFF | TGTGCCAGTAGTATAGGGCGGGCGAACACTGAAGCTTTCTTT
few | TRBJ2-1 | TRBV23-1 | TRBD1 | CASSQRQGAIYNEQFF | TGCGCCAGCAGTCAAAGACAGGGGGCCATCTACAATGAGCAGTTCTTC
many | TRBJ1-3 | TRBV11-2 | NA | CASSLDYGGPGNTIYF | TGTGCCAGCAGCTTAGATTACGGGGGCCCTGGAAACACCATATATTTT
many | TRBJ2-7 | TRBV5-1 | TRBD1 | CASSYGQAPTYEQYF | TGCGCCAGCAGCTATGGACAGGCTCCTACCTACGAGCAGTACTTC
many | TRBJ2-2 | TRBV12-3/TRBV12-4 | NA | CASSLQWAGSHTGELFF | TGTGCCAGCAGTTTACAATGGGCAGGTAGCCACACCGGGGAGCTGTTTTTT
many | TRBJ2-2 | TRBV7-3 | TRBD2 | CASSSSGGVTGELFF | TGTGCCAGCAGCTCTAGCGGGGGGGTCACCGGGGAGCTGTTTTTT
many | TRBJ2-7 | TRBV5-1 | TRBD2 | CASSLLTSSSYEQYF | TGCGCCAGCAGCTTGTTGACTAGCTCGTCCTACGAGCAGTACTTC
NA | TRBJ2-3 | TRBV5-1 | NA | CASSLGPAGEDTQYF | TGCGCCAGCAGCCTCGGACCTGCAGGAGAGGATACGCAGTATTTT
few | TRBJ1-3 | TRBV5-1 | NA | CASSLDRGRRNTIYF | TGCGCCAGCAGCTTGGATAGGGGGAGGCGAAACACCATATATTTT
many | TRBJ1-5 | TRBV6-5 | TRBD1 | CASSYSSGQGAGQPQHF | TGTGCCAGCAGTTACTCGTCGGGACAGGGGGCAGGTCAGCCCCAGCATTTT
NA | TRBJ2-2 | TRBV12-3/TRBV12-4 | TRBD1 | CASSITWDRGDTGELFF | TGTGCCAGCAGCATTACCTGGGACAGGGGCGACACCGGGGAGCTGTTTTTT
few | TRBJ1-1 | TRBV6-2/TRBV6-3 | NA | CASSQTGTQAFF | TGTGCCAGCAGTCAAACCGGGACCCAAGCTTTCTTT
many | TRBJ2-7 | TRBV12-3/TRBV12-4 | TRBD2 | CASSSSPLAGAPREQYF | TGTGCCAGCAGTTCTAGCCCCCTAGCGGGAGCTCCCCGCGAGCAGTACTTC
many | TRBJ2-7 | TRBV5-1 | NA | CASSPRRAPPGEQYF | TGCGCCAGCAGCCCGCGCAGGGCCCCCCCTGGCGAGCAGTACTTC
NA | TRBJ1-3 | TRBV7-2 | TRBD1 | CASSFARQGGNTIYF | TGTGCCAGCAGCTTTGCCAGACAGGGGGGAAACACCATATATTTT
few | TRBJ2-5 | TRBV7-9 | TRBD1 | CASTPGSQGAGETQYF | TGTGCCAGCACCCCCGGCTCCCAGGGGGCGGGAGAGACCCAGTACTTC
many | TRBJ1-5 | TRBV5-1 | NA | CASSYRGGSNQPQHF | TGCGCCAGCAGCTACCGAGGGGGTTCCAATCAGCCCCAGCATTTT
few | TRBJ1-6 | TRBV6-5 | NA | CASSYSNRAVSSYNSPLHF | TGTGCCAGCAGTTACTCGAATCGGGCAGTCAGCTCCTATAATTCACCCCTCCACTTT
NA | TRBJ2-3 | TRBV6-1 | NA | CASSVKRLTDTQYF | TGTGCCAGCAGTGTGAAGAGGCTCACAGATACGCAGTATTTT
many | TRBJ2-2 | TRBV29-1 | NA | CSADVGNTGELFF | TGCAGCGCCGACGTGGGGAACACCGGGGAGCTGTTTTTT
many | TRBJ2-1 | TRBV5-1 | NA | CASSLVQSSYNEQFF | TGCGCCAGCAGCTTGGTTCAGAGCTCCTACAATGAGCAGTTCTTC
NA | TRBJ2-5 | TRBV18 | NA | CASSLSVYQETEYF | TGTGCCAGCTCACTTTCAGTGTACCAAGAGACCGAGTACTTC
few | TRBJ2-7 | TRBV20-1 | TRBD2 | CSARGAGVGSYEQYF | TGCAGTGCTAGAGGGGCGGGAGTGGGGTCCTACGAGCAGTACTTC
many | TRBJ1-1 | TRBV29-1 | NA | CSVATRVFGITEAFF | TGCAGCGTTGCCACAAGGGTCTTTGGAATCACTGAAGCTTTCTTT
few | TRBJ2-7 | TRBV11-3 | NA | CASVGSSYEQYF | TGTGCCAGCGTGGGGAGCTCCTACGAGCAGTACTTC
many | TRBJ2-7 | TRBV6-2/TRBV6-3 | NA | CASRPTGYEQYF | TGTGCCAGCAGACCCACAGGCTACGAGCAGTACTTC
few | TRBJ2-1 | TRBV11-2 | NA | CASSPVDREGNEQFF | TGTGCCAGCAGCCCCGTCGACAGGGAGGGCAATGAGCAGTTCTTC
NA | TRBJ1-1 | TRBV5-4 | NA | CASSSDNEPIEAFF | TGTGCCAGCAGCTCAGACAATGAGCCAATTGAAGCTTTCTTT
many | TRBJ2-1 | TRBV5-1 | TRBD2 | CASSSGLAGASSYNEQFF | TGCGCCAGCAGCTCCGGACTAGCGGGAGCCAGCTCCTACAATGAGCAGTTCTTC
many | TRBJ2-1 | TRBV27 | NA | CASSKRTSSYNEQFF | TGTGCCAGCAGTAAAAGAACTAGCTCCTACAATGAGCAGTTCTTC
many | TRBJ2-1 | TRBV5-1 | NA | CASSSSTGSYNEQFF | TGCGCCAGCAGCTCCTCGACCGGCTCCTACAATGAGCAGTTCTTC
few | TRBJ2-1 | TRBV7-2 | TRBD2 | CASSGPGLAGGNEQFF | TGTGCCAGCAGCGGACCGGGACTAGCGGGAGGCAATGAGCAGTTCTTC
many | TRBJ2-1 | TRBV11-3 | NA | CASSLDGSSDHEQFF | TGTGCCAGCAGCTTAGATGGGTCTAGCGACCATGAGCAGTTCTTC
NA | TRBJ2-7 | TRBV20-1 | TRBD1 | CSARDVGRATGVEDEQYF | TGCAGTGCTAGAGATGTTGGGAGAGCGACAGGGGTTGAGGACGAGCAGTACTTC
many | TRBJ2-5 | TRBV3-1 | NA | CASSQPEETQYF | TGTGCCAGCAGCCAACCCGAAGAGACCCAGTACTTC